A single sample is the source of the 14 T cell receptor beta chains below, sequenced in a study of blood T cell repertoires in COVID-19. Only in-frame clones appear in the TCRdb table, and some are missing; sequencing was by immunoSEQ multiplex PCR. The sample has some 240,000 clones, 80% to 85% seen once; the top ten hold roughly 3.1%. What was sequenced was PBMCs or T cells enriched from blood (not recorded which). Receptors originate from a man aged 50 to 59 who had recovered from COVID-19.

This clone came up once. CDR3 loop: CASSLAQSDEQYF. The CDR3 region has the DNA TGCGCCAGCAGCTTGGCTCAGTCCGACGAGCAGTACTTC. The chain joins TRBV5-1 to TRBJ2-7; D is unresolved. Per the germline V gene, CDR1 is SGHRS and CDR2 is YFSETQ. This CDR3 has 13 amino acids. V shed 0 bases and J shed 5 bases, with 9 bases lying between them. The whole variable domain, remainder taken from reference TRBV5-1 and TRBJ2-7, is KAGVTQTPRYLIKTRGQQVTLSCSPISGHRSVSWYQQTPGQGLQFLFEYFSETQRNKGNFPGRFSGRQFSNSRSEMNVSTLELGDSALYLCASSLAQSDEQYFGPGTRLTVT.

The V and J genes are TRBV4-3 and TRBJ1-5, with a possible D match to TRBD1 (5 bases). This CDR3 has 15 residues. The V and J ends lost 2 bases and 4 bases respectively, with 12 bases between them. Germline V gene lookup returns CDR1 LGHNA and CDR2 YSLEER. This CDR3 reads CASSQSRRGNQPQHF. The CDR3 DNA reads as TGCGCCAGCAGCCAATCAAGGCGGGGGAATCAGCCCCAGCATTTT.

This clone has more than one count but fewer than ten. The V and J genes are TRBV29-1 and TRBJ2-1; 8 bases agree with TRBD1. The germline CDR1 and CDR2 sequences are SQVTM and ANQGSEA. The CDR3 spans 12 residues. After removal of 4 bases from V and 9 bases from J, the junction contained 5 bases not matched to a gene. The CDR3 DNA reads TGCAGCGTTGCTCGGACAGGGCTTGAGCAGTTCTTC. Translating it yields CSVARTGLEQFF.

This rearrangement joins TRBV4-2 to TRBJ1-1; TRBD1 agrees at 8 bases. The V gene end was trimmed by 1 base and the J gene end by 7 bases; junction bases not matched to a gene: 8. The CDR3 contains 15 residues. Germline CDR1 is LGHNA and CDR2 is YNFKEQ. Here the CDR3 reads CASSQVGQGSSEAFF. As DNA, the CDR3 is TGTGCCAGCAGCCAAGTAGGACAGGGTAGTAGTGAAGCTTTCTTT.

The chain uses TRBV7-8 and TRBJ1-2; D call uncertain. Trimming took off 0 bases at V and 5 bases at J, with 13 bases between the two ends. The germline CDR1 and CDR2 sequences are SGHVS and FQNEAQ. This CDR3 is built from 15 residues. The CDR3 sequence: CASSLADSGGYGYTF. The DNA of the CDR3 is TGTGCCAGCAGCTTAGCTGATTCCGGCGGGTATGGCTACACCTTC.

CDR3 DNA: TGTGCCAGCAGCTCACCCCCCCGGGAGGGGCTCAATGAGCAGTTCTTC. It specifies CASSSPPREGLNEQFF. The chain uses TRBV9 and TRBJ2-1; 8 bases align to TRBD2. Per the germline V gene, CDR1 is SGDLS and CDR2 is YYNGEE. Trimming cost V 4 bases and J 6 bases; bases outside gene matches: 12. CDR3 length equals 16 residues.

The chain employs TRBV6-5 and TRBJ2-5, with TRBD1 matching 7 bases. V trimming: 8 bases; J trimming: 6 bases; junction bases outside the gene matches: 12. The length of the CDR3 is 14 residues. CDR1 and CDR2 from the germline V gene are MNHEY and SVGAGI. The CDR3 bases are TGTGCCAGCCGCGCTCCCGGGACAGCGAAGACCCAGTACTTC. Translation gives CASRAPGTAKTQYF.

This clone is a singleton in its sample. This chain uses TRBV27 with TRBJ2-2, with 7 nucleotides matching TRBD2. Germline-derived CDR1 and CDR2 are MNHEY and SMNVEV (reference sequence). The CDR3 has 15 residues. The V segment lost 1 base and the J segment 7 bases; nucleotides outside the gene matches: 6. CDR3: CASSLYWGGNGELFF. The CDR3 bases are TGTGCCAGCAGTTTATACTGGGGGGGGAACGGGGAGCTGTTTTTT.

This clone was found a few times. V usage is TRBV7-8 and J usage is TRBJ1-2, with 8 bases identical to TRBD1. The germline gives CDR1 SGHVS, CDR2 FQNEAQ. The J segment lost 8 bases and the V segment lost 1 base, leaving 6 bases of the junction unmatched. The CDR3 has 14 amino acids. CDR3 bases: TGTGCCAGCAGCTTAGGGACAGGGAACCACGGCTACACCTTC. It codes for CASSLGTGNHGYTF.

The CDR3 sequence: CASLGTSGDNTGELFF. CDR3 DNA sequence: TGTGCCAGCCTCGGGACTAGCGGGGACAACACCGGGGAGCTGTTTTTT. The V call is TRBV18, the J call TRBJ2-2, with 13 positions matching TRBD2. The CDR3 sequence is 16 residues long. Trimming took 8 bases from V and 2 from J; bases not matched to a gene: 5. Germline CDR1 and CDR2: KGHSH and LQKENI.

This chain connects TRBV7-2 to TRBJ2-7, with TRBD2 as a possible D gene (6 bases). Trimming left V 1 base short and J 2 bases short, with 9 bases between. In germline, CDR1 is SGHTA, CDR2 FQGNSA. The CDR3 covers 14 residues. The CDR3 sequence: CASSLGRLAYEQYF. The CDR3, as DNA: TGTGCCAGCAGCTTAGGCCGACTAGCCTACGAGCAGTACTTC.

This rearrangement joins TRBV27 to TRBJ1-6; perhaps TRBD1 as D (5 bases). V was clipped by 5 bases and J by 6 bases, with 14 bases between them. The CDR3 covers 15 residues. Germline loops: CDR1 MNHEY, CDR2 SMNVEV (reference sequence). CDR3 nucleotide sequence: TGTGCCAGCAGTCCCCAGGGTCCCCCTAATTCACCCCTCCACTTT. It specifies CASSPQGPPNSPLHF.

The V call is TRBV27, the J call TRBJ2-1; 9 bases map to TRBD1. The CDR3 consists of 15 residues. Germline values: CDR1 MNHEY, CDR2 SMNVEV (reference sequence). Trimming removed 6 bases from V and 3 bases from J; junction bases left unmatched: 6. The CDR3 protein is CASSRGQGFYNEQFF. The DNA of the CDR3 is TGTGCCAGCAGCCGGGGACAGGGATTCTACAATGAGCAGTTCTTC.

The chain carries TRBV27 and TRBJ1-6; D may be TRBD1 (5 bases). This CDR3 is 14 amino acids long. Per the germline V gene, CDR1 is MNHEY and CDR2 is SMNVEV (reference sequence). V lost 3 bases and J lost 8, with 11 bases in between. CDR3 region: CASSFPGWDSPLHF. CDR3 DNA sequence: TGTGCCAGCAGTTTCCCAGGGTGGGATTCACCCCTCCACTTT.